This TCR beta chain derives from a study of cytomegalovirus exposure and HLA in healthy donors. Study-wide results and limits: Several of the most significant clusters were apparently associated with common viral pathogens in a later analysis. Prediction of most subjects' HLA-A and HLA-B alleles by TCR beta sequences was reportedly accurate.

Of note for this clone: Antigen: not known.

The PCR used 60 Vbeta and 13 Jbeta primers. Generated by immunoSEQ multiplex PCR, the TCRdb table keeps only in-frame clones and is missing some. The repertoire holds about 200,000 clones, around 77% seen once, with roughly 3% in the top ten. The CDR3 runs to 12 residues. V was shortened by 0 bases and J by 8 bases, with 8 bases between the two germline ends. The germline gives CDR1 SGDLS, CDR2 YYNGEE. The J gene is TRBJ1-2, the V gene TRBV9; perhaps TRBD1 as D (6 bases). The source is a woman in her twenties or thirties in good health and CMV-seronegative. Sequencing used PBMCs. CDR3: CASSVGGGGYTF. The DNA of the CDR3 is TGTGCCAGCAGCGTAGGTGGGGGCGGCTACACCTTC. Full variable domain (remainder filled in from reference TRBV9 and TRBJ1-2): DSGVTQTPKHLITATGQRVTLRCSPRSGDLSVYWYQQSLDQGLQFLIQYYNGEERAKGNILERFSAQQFPDLHSELNLSSLELGDSALYFCASSVGGGGYTFGSGTRLTVV.